This entry lists 9 T cell receptor beta chains sequenced from one sample in a study of shared clonotypes between healthy human individuals. TCRdb keeps only in-frame clones here, not all; method: immunoSEQ multiplex PCR. Counted here are about 1,500,000 clones, roughly 95% occurring once; the ten biggest clones make up more than 0.9%. Sequencing was done on a sample of naive CD4+ T cells sorted from blood. As for subset: CD45RA+ positively selected. All receptors derive from a man aged 30 to 39 in good health.

CDR3 protein: CASSLGRDTAYGYTF. The CDR3 DNA follows: TGTGCCAGCAGCTTGGGCCGGGACACCGCCTATGGCTACACCTTC. This chain links TRBV5-4 with TRBJ1-2; maybe TRBD1 (6 bases). V dropped 0 bases and J dropped 4 bases, with 13 bases sitting between them. The CDR3 runs to 15 residues. Germline CDR1 SGHNT, CDR2 YYREEE (reference sequence).

This sequence joins TRBV5-1 and TRBJ2-1; 9 nucleotides line up with TRBD2. After removal of 7 bases from V and 6 bases from J, the junction contained 5 bases not matched to a gene. In germline, CDR1 is SGHRS, CDR2 YFSETQ. The CDR3 totals 13 residues. CDR3 residues: CASGSTSGNEQFF. The CDR3 DNA follows: TGCGCCAGCGGATCGACTAGCGGCAATGAGCAGTTCTTC. Full variable domain (outside the CDR3, taken from reference TRBV5-1 and TRBJ2-1): KAGVTQTPRYLIKTRGQQVTLSCSPISGHRSVSWYQQTPGQGLQFLFEYFSETQRNKGNFPGRFSGRQFSNSRSEMNVSTLELGDSALYLCASGSTSGNEQFFGPGTRLTVL.

The V and J genes are TRBV5-4 and TRBJ2-2, with TRBD2 matching 7 bases. V lost 0 bases to trimming and J lost 2 bases; unmatched junction nucleotides: 7. This CDR3 has 17 residues. In germline, CDR1 is SGHNT, CDR2 YYREEE (reference sequence). The CDR3 coding sequence is TGTGCCAGCAGCTTGGTTCGCCTAGCGGACAACACCGGGGAGCTGTTTTTT. It translates to CASSLVRLADNTGELFF. Based on the CDR3 plus reference TRBV5-4 and TRBJ2-2, the full variable domain is ETGVTQSPTHLIKTRGQQVTLRCSSQSGHNTVSWYQQALGQGPQFIFQYYREEENGRGNFPPRFSGLQFPNYSSELNVNALELDDSALYLCASSLVRLADNTGELFFGEGSRLTVL.

This chain links TRBV5-4 with TRBJ2-1; the match to TRBD2 covers 14 bases. Germline V lookup: CDR1 SGHNT, CDR2 YYREEE (reference sequence). V lost 3 bases and J lost 8; bases outside the gene matches: 7. The CDR3 consists of 16 residues. CDR3 DNA: TGTGCCAGCAGCTCGCGACTAGCGGGAGGGCTGGATGAGCAGTTCTTC. Its protein is CASSSRLAGGLDEQFF.

The chain links TRBV11-2 to TRBJ2-1; 10 bases map to TRBD1. Germline trimming cut 2 bases from V and 9 bases from J; bases unmatched to any gene: 13. Per the germline V gene, CDR1 is SGHAT and CDR2 is FQNNGV. This CDR3 spans 17 amino acids. CDR3 sequence reads: CASSLHTGTGVAGEQFF. CDR3 nucleotides: TGTGCCAGCAGCTTACACACCGGGACAGGGGTGGCGGGTGAGCAGTTCTTC.

The chain links TRBV6-1 to TRBJ2-1; 9 nucleotides match TRBD1. Trimming at V came to 6 bases and at J to 6 bases, leaving 9 bases not matched to a gene. This CDR3 contains 15 residues. Germline CDR1 reads MNHNS; CDR2 reads SASEGT. The CDR3 spells CASRTGTGYPNEQFF. The CDR3 nucleotides are TGTGCCAGCAGGACCGGGACAGGGTACCCCAATGAGCAGTTCTTC.

This chain links TRBV27 with TRBJ1-2; D is unresolved. V was trimmed by 7 bases and J by 7 bases, leaving 16 bases between them. This CDR3 spans 13 amino acids. Germline V CDR1 and CDR2: MNHEY, SMNVEV (reference sequence). The CDR3 reads CASISGTPGGYTF. CDR3 nucleotide sequence: TGTGCCAGCATTTCGGGTACACCCGGTGGCTACACCTTC.

This chain joins TRBV2 and TRBJ2-2; D is perhaps TRBD1 or TRBD2 (5 bases each). The germline V gene has CDR1 SNHLY and CDR2 FYNNEI. V lost 4 bases and J 6 bases, leaving 15 bases between the germline ends. The CDR3 is 15 residues long. The CDR3 DNA reads TGTGCCAGCAGTGGGAGGAGTCGGGGCTCCGGGGAGCTGTTTTTT. The encoded protein is CASSGRSRGSGELFF.

The chain links TRBV11-3 to TRBJ1-1; D ambiguous. Trimming removed 3 bases at V and 5 bases at J, with 10 bases between. The CDR3 is 13 residues long. Germline CDR1 reads SGHNT; CDR2 reads YENEEA. CDR3 region: CASSLRGLTEAFF. The DNA for the CDR3 is TGTGCCAGCAGCTTGAGAGGGTTAACTGAAGCTTTCTTT.